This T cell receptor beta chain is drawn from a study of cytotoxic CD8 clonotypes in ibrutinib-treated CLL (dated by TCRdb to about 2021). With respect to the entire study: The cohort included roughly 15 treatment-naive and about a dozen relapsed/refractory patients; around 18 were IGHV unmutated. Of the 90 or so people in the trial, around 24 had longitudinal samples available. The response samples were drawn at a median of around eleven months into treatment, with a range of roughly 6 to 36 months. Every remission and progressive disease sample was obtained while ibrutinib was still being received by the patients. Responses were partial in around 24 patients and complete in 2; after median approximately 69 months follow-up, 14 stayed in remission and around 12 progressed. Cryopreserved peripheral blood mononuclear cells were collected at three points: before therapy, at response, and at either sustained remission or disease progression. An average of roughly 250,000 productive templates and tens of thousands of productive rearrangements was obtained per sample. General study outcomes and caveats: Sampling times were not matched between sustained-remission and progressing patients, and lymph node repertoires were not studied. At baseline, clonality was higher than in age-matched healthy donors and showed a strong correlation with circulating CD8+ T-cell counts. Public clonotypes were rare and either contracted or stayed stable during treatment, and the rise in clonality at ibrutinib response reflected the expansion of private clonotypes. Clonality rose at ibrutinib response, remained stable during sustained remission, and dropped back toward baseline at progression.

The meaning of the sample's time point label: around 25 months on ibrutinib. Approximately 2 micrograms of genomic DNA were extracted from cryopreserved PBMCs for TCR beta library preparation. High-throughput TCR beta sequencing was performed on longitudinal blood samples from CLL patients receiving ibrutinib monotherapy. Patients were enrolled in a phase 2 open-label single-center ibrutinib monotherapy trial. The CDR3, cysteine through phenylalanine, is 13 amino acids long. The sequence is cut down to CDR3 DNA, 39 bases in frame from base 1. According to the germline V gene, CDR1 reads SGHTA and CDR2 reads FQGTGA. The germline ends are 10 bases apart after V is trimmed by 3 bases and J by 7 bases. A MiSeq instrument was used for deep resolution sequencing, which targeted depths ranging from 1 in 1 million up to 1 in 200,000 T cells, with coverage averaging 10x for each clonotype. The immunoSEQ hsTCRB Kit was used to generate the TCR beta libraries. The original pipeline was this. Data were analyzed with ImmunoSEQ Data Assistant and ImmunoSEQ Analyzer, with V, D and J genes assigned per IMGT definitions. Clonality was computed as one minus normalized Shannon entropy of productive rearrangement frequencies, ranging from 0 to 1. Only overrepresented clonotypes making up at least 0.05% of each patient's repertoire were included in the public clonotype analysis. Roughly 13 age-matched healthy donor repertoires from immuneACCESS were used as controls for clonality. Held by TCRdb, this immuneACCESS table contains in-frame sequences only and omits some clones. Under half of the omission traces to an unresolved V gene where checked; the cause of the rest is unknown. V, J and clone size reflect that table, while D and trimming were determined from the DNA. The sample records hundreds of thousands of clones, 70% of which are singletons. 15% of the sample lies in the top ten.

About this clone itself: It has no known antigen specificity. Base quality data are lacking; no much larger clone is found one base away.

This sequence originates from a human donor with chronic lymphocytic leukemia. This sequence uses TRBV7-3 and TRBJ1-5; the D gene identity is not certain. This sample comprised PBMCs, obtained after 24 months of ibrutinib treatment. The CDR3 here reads CASSFGLAQPQHF. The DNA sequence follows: TGTGCCAGCAGCTTTGGGTTAGCGCAGCCCCAGCATTTT.